The entry that follows covers one T cell receptor (beta chain) sequence. These data are taken from a study of molecular identifiers for immune sequencing clone quantification. Overall study: RNA, taken in replicates from roughly 21,000 or 96,000 naive CD8 cells, was split five ways, with four sequenced.

CDR3 length: 15 amino acids. With 3 bases clipped from V and 8 bases from J, the junction kept 10 bases outside the gene matches. One entry per CDR3 protein, called by TCRdb with MiXCR from the PCR reads. This table holds roughly 50,000 distinct CDR3 sequences, roughly 36% found once. This TCR was sampled from a human donor in good health. Some libraries in this study had Jurkat cell RNA spiked in. This sequence joins TRBV12-3 or TRBV12-4 and TRBJ2-1, with 7 nucleotides matching TRBD2. The specimen sequenced was naive CD8+ T cells from blood, with Jurkat cell RNA spiked in. Subset described: FACS-sorted CD8+CD4-CCR7+CD45RA+ naive T cells. CDR3 in DNA: TGTGCCAGCAGTTTCATTGGCGGGAGTATTGATGAGCAGTTCTTC. Translating it yields CASSFIGGSIDEQFF.